What follows are 19 T cell receptor beta chains derived from one specimen sequenced in a study of T cells in Graves' hyperthyroidism and ophthalmopathy. Amplification targeted TCR beta CDR3 regions from RNA transcripts. Primed by the HTBI set, a first-round RT-PCR was run on the TCR CDR3. TCRdb fed the multiplex PCR reads into MiXCR, producing one record per CDR3 protein. In the table there are about 840,000 distinct CDR3 sequences, 38% of which are singletons. Sequencing input: blood. These receptors came from a man aged 18 to 35 with Graves' hyperthyroidism.

The rearrangement joins TRBV20-1 to TRBJ1-2; no clear D gene. CDR3 length equals 9 residues. Between the trimmed V and J ends, which lost 2 bases and 8 bases, there was a span of 3 bases. Germline V gene sequence: CDR1 DFQATT, CDR2 SNEGSKA (reference sequence). For the CDR3, the DNA is TGCAGTGCTAGAAGCGGCTACACCTTC. The encoded protein is CSARSGYTF.

The rearrangement uses TRBV10-3 and TRBJ1-5, with 10 bases identical to TRBD1. Looked up from germline, CDR1 is ENHRY and CDR2 is SYGVKD. The ends lost 10 bases at V and 5 bases at J; junction bases unmatched: 8. CDR3 length equals 14 residues. The CDR3, as DNA: TGTGCCACCGGGACAGGGGAAGGGGATCAGCCCCAGCATTTT. This sequence encodes CATGTGEGDQPQHF.

This clonotype was counted ten times or more. The rearrangement joins TRBV2 to TRBJ1-5; tentative D call: TRBD1 (5 bases). The CDR3 extends over 15 amino acids. V was cut by 6 bases and J by 6 bases, with 18 bases left in between. Germline CDR1 and CDR2: SNHLY and FYNNEI. CDR3 protein: CASSDPGLRGQPQHF. The CDR3 coding sequence is TGTGCCAGCAGCGACCCGGGGCTTAGAGGTCAGCCCCAGCATTTT.

Only a few counts were recorded for this clonotype. This chain connects TRBV6-5 to TRBJ2-7; D remains unclear. Per germline, CDR1 MNHEY and CDR2 SVGAGI. The CDR3 is made up of 13 amino acids. With 9 bases removed from V and 5 bases from J, the gap between germline ends came to 17 bases. Here the CDR3 DNA reads TGTGCCAGAACCACAGACCCAAAGCACGAGCAGTACTTC. This codes for CARTTDPKHEQYF.

The chain carries TRBV4-1 and TRBJ1-5, with D possibly being TRBD1 (6 bases). Germline CDR1 reads MGHRA; CDR2 reads YSYEKL. This CDR3 is 15 amino acids long. The V and J ends lost 7 bases and 1 base respectively, with 14 bases between them. CDR3: CASKEERGSNQPQHF. The DNA for the CDR3 is TGCGCCAGCAAAGAGGAAAGGGGGAGCAATCAGCCCCAGCATTTT.

In its sample, this clonotype was seen many times. V is TRBV20-1 and J is TRBJ1-5; the D gene is possibly TRBD1 (5 bases). The ends were cut back, 1 base at V and 3 bases at J, with 16 bases in the middle. Germline-derived CDR1 and CDR2 are DFQATT and SNEGSKA (reference sequence). The CDR3 spans 16 residues. The CDR3 DNA is TGCAGTGCTAGAGCACCTGGGCTTGGGGCCAATCAGCCCCAGCATTTT. Its translation is CSARAPGLGANQPQHF.

The V call is TRBV7-8, the J call TRBJ1-5; no firm D call. The V gene's germline CDR1 is SGHVS and CDR2 FQNEAQ. V was shortened by 1 base and J by 7 bases, with 14 bases between the two germline ends. The length of the CDR3 is 15 residues. CDR3 sequence: CASSLGGSPKQPQHF. As DNA, the CDR3 is TGTGCCAGCAGCTTAGGTGGGAGTCCGAAACAGCCCCAGCATTTT.

This clonotype was detected only a few times. CDR3 in amino acids: CASSSRDLTSYEQYF. CDR3 coding DNA: TGTGCCAGCAGCTCCCGGGACCTCACCTCCTACGAGCAGTACTTC. The genes are TRBV7-9 and TRBJ2-7; D could derive from TRBD1 or TRBD2 (5 bases each). V lost 4 bases to trimming and J lost 0 bases, with 13 bases between them. This CDR3 has 15 amino acids. Per germline, CDR1 SEHNR and CDR2 FQNEAQ (reference sequence).

The genes are TRBV19 and TRBJ2-5; D could derive from TRBD1 or TRBD2 (5 bases each). Germline V CDR1 and CDR2: LNHDA, SQIVND (reference sequence). The CDR3 contains 18 residues. The V end was cut by 4 bases, the J end by 2 bases, with 23 bases between. The CDR3 loop is CASSTADLAYWGQETQYF. CDR3 coding DNA: TGTGCCAGTAGTACGGCAGACCTGGCTTATTGGGGGCAAGAGACCCAGTACTTC.

In this sample, this clonotype turned up once. The V and J genes are TRBV12-3 or TRBV12-4 and TRBJ2-5; D call uncertain. This CDR3 has 12 amino acids. The V end was cut by 3 bases, the J end by 2 bases, with 4 bases between. The CDR3 here is CASSFRQETQYF. Written as DNA, the CDR3 is TGTGCCAGCAGTTTCAGACAAGAGACCCAGTACTTC.

The chain has TRBV19 and TRBJ2-7, with TRBD2 as a possible D gene (5 bases). V lost 2 bases to trimming and J lost 2 bases, with 10 bases between them. Germline lookup yields CDR1 LNHDA and CDR2 SQIVND (reference sequence). The CDR3 length is 14 residues. The CDR3, as DNA: TGTGCCAGTAGTATACCCGGGGATGCCTACGAGCAGTACTTC. Translating gives CASSIPGDAYEQYF.

This clonotype was picked up many times. V is TRBV10-3 and J is TRBJ2-2; D is tentatively TRBD1 or TRBD2 (5 bases each). The CDR3 has 14 residues. Germline V gene data show CDR1 as ENHRY and CDR2 as SYGVKD. V lost 3 bases to trimming and J lost 9 bases, with 14 bases between them. CDR3 in DNA: TGTGCCATCAGTGACGGGACCGACATACGGGAGCTGTTTTTT. This translates into CAISDGTDIRELFF.

Many counts were recorded for this clonotype. This chain connects TRBV15 to TRBJ1-1; D gene ambiguous. With 2 bases removed from V and 9 bases from J, the gap between germline ends came to 16 bases. The CDR3 length is 14 residues. Germline V gene data show CDR1 as LNHNV and CDR2 as YYDKDF (reference sequence). CDR3 loop: CATSRTGLSSKAFF. In DNA, the CDR3 is TGTGCCACCAGCAGAACGGGGTTGTCTTCTAAAGCTTTCTTT.

In the case of this clonotype: A much bigger clone sits one base away, suggesting this may be a read error. The rearrangement uses TRBV2 and TRBJ2-7; D remains unclear. The CDR3 extends over 14 amino acids. Germline CDR1 and CDR2: SNHLY and FYNNEI. In DNA form, the CDR3 reads TGTGCCGGCAGCTTTACCGCGAAAGACTACGAGCAGTACTTC. Translated, it gives CAGSFTAKDYEQYF.

The V call is TRBV7-2, the J call TRBJ1-6; the match to TRBD1 covers 10 bases. Germline CDR1 reads SGHTA; CDR2 reads FQGNSA. Trimming at V came to 6 bases and at J to 8 bases, leaving 7 bases not matched to a gene. The CDR3 sequence is 15 residues long. CDR3 nucleotide sequence: TGTGCCAGCAGTTACCGGACAGGGGGTGATTCACCCCTCCACTTT. This translates into CASSYRTGGDSPLHF.

The V and J genes are TRBV7-9 and TRBJ1-4, with a tentative D call TRBD1 (5 bases). From germline, CDR1 is SEHNR and CDR2 FQNEAQ (reference sequence). The CDR3 runs to 17 residues. V dropped 1 base and J dropped 0 bases, with 12 bases sitting between them. The CDR3 nucleotides read TGTGCCAGCAGCTTAGTCTTCGGGGGAGCAACTAATGAAAAACTGTTTTTT. This sequence encodes CASSLVFGGATNEKLFF.

This clonotype was seen many times. The chain couples TRBV4-1 to TRBJ1-1; weak D call: TRBD1 (6 bases). V was trimmed by 4 bases and J by 5 bases, leaving 17 bases between them. There are 15 residues in the CDR3. Per germline, CDR1 MGHRA and CDR2 YSYEKL. The CDR3 loop reads CASSPSVVQGTEAFF. For the CDR3, the DNA is TGCGCCAGCAGCCCCAGTGTGGTCCAGGGGACTGAAGCTTTCTTT.

As regards this clonotype: At one end, the junction sequence differs from germline, possibly due to a read error. The V and J genes are TRBV7-2 and TRBJ1-3; D not certain. CDR1 and CDR2 (germline): SGHTA, FQGNSA. The CDR3 covers 16 residues. In DNA, the CDR3 is TGCGCCAGCAGCCAAGTTACGGGAAGTTCTGGAAACACCATATATTTT. Its translation is CASSQVTGSSGNTIYF. The entire variable domain, with the rest obtained from reference TRBV7-2 and TRBJ1-3, is as follows: GAGVSQSPSNKVTEKGKDVELRCDPISGHTALYWYRQSLGQGLEFLIYFQGNSAPDKSGLPSDRFSAERTGGSVSTLTIQRTQQEDSAVYLCASSQVTGSSGNTIYFGEGSWLTVV.

This clonotype was seen many times. The chain uses TRBV7-3 and TRBJ2-6; 8 positions match TRBD1. V was pared by 6 bases and J by 2 bases, with 3 bases of the junction left unmatched. Germline V gene lookup returns CDR1 SGHTA and CDR2 FQGTGA. This CDR3 is built from 15 residues. This chain's CDR3 is CASSRQGTGANVLTF. The CDR3 nucleotides read TGTGCCAGCAGTCGACAGGGGACTGGGGCCAACGTCCTGACTTTC.